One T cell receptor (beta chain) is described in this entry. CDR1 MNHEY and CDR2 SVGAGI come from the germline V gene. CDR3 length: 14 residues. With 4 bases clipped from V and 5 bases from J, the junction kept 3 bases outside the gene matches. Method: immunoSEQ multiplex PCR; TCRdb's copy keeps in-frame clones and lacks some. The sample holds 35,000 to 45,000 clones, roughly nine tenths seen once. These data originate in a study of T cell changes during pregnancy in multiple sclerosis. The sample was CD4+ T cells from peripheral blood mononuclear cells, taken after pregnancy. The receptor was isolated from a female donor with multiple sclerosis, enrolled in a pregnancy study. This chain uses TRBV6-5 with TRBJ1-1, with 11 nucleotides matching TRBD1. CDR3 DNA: TGTGCCAGCAGTTCCGGACAGGGGGCTACTGAAGCTTTCTTT. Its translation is CASSSGQGATEAFF.